This T cell receptor beta chain stems from a study of lymphopenia after photon versus proton radiotherapy. The data were produced by immunoSEQ multiplex PCR, yet TCRdb's version contains in-frame clones alone and is incomplete. The data show about 20,000 clones, 84% seen once. Regarding the study as a whole: Post-nadir diversity loss with photons came from oligoclonal expansion, particularly CD8+ Temra cells.

Trimming at V came to 1 base and at J to 7 bases, leaving 2 bases not matched to a gene. CDR1 and CDR2 from the germline V gene are SEHNR and FQNEAQ (reference sequence). This CDR3 is built from 15 residues. As to this clone: What it binds is unknown.

V usage is TRBV7-9 and J usage is TRBJ2-1; 12 bases align to TRBD2. Material: peripheral blood, obtained from a patient treated with photon-based radiotherapy. This receptor was taken from a woman in her forties or fifties with pancreatic cancer. CDR3 nucleotide sequence: TGTGCCAGCAGCTTAGGGACTAGCGGGATGAATGAGCAGTTCTTC. It encodes CASSLGTSGMNEQFF. Filled out from reference TRBV7-9 and TRBJ2-1, the complete variable domain reads DTGVSQNPRHKITKRGQNVTFRCDPISEHNRLYWYRQTLGQGPEFLTYFQNEAQLEKSRLLSDRFSAERPKGSFSTLEIQRTEQGDSAMYLCASSLGTSGMNEQFFGPGTRLTVL.